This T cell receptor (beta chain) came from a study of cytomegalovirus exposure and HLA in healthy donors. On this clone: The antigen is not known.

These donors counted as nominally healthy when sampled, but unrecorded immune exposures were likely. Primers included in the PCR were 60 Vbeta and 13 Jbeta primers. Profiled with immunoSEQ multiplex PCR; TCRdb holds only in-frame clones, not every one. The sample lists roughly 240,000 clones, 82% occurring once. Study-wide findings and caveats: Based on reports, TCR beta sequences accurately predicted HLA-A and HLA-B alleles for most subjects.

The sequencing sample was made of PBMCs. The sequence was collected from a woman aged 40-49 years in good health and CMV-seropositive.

The CDR3: CASSLGQNNQPQHF. The CDR3 region has the DNA TGTGCCAGCAGCTTAGGACAGAACAATCAGCCCCAGCATTTT. The V call is TRBV7-8, the J call TRBJ1-5; tentative D call: TRBD1 (5 bases). The CDR3 runs to 14 residues. Trimming cost V 1 base and J 3 bases, with 7 bases left between them. Per germline, CDR1 SGHVS and CDR2 FQNEAQ.